These 2 T cell receptor beta chains were sequenced from one sample in a study of blood T cell repertoires in COVID-19. Sequenced by immunoSEQ multiplex PCR; TCRdb stores in-frame clones only, minus some. The table has 490,000 or so clones, 70% to 90% seen once; the top ten hold around 7.9%. The material sequenced was PBMCs or T cells enriched from blood (not recorded which). The receptors stem from a woman aged 60 to 75 who had recovered from COVID-19.

The V and J genes are TRBV19 and TRBJ2-3; D is perhaps TRBD1 (6 bases). V was pared by 4 bases and J by 1 base, with 12 bases between. Germline CDR1 reads LNHDA; CDR2 reads SQIVND (reference sequence). The CDR3 has 15 amino acids. The DNA for the CDR3 is TGTGCCAGTAGTACCCGGGACACTGGCACAGATACGCAGTATTTT. It codes for CASSTRDTGTDTQYF.

The CDR3 spells CASSQRRGAEAFF. For the CDR3, the DNA is TGTGCCAGCAGCCAGCGCAGGGGCGCTGAAGCTTTCTTT. The chain uses TRBV3-1 (or the pseudogene TRBV3-2) and TRBJ1-1; a weak D match, TRBD1 (6 bases). CDR3 length: 13 residues. Trimming removed 3 bases at V and 6 bases at J, with 11 bases between. The germline V gene encodes CDR1 LGHDT and CDR2 YNNKEL (reference sequence).